The 19 T cell receptor beta chains presented below share a single source sample, sequenced in a study of human T cells and chemical hapten exposure. TCRdb itself ran the RACE reads through MiXCR, one entry per CDR3 protein. The sample has 300,000 to 350,000 distinct CDR3 sequences; 5.5% to 8% are singletons. Documented time point: patch test 1, 2 weeks after DPC sensitization. Specified treatment: therapeutic diphenylcyclopropenone sensitization with weekly scalp DPC. This sample comprised whole blood, obtained in connection with sensitization to the hapten diphenylcyclopropenone (DPC). Every receptor here comes from a young woman with alopecia areata. Some clones in this sample may be carry-over from other donors' samples.

This clonotype was detected only a few times. J is TRBJ1-2 and V is TRBV6-2 or TRBV6-3; D not certain. Trimming took off 2 bases at V and 1 base at J, with 11 bases between the two ends. Germline V gives CDR1 MNHEY, CDR2 SVGEGT. The CDR3 extends over 15 amino acids. CDR3 nucleotides: TGTGCCAGCAGTTACAGGGCCGACGTTAACTATGGCTACACCTTC. Its translation is CASSYRADVNYGYTF.

The V gene is TRBV29-1, the J gene TRBJ2-7; no clear D. Germline V CDR1 and CDR2: SQVTM, ANQGSEA. The CDR3 covers 14 residues. The V and J ends lost 4 bases and 1 base respectively, with 14 bases between them. The CDR3 DNA reads as TGCAGCGTTGTTCCGCAGTCCGTGTCCTACGAGCAGTACTTC. As protein: CSVVPQSVSYEQYF.

This clonotype was observed many times. The J gene is TRBJ1-5, the V gene TRBV7-2; D unresolved. Germline loops: CDR1 SGHTA, CDR2 FQGNSA. Between the trimmed V and J ends, which lost 1 base and 4 bases, there was a span of 11 bases. The CDR3 runs 15 residues. As DNA, the CDR3 is TGTGCCAGCAGCTTAGGGCAGCAGATAAATCAGCCCCAGCATTTT. As protein: CASSLGQQINQPQHF.

The V call is TRBV12-3 or TRBV12-4, the J call TRBJ1-2, with 8 bases that match TRBD1. V lost 5 bases, J lost 8 bases, and 10 bases stayed unmatched. CDR3 length: 14 residues. CDR3 coding DNA: TGTGCCAGCAGTCGTAACAGGGGGACTATGGGCTACACCTTC. Residues: CASSRNRGTMGYTF.

The table lists this clonotype with a few counts. This chain uses TRBV18 with TRBJ2-3; either TRBD1 or TRBD2 may supply D (5 bases each). Trimming left V 0 bases short and J 2 bases short, with 18 bases between. The CDR3 is made up of 18 amino acids. Germline values: CDR1 KGHSH, CDR2 LQKENI. Here the CDR3 DNA reads TGTGCCAGCTCACCACCGTCTTACGCAGGGCGGGCCACAGATACGCAGTATTTT. Translating it yields CASSPPSYAGRATDTQYF. Full variable domain (rest looked up from reference TRBV18 and TRBJ2-3): NAGVMQNPRHLVRRRGQEARLRCSPMKGHSHVYWYRQLPEEGLKFMVYLQKENIIDESGMPKERFSAEFPKEGPSILRIQQVVRGDSAAYFCASSPPSYAGRATDTQYFGPGTRLTVL.

The chain is built from TRBV4-3 and TRBJ2-3; D could derive from TRBD1 or TRBD2 (5 bases each). Germline-derived CDR1 and CDR2 are LGHNA and YSLEER. This CDR3 contains 17 residues. Trimming shortened V by 2 bases and J by 5 bases, and 20 bases separated the two germline ends. CDR3 region: CASSQSNGASRGDTQYF. In nucleotides, the CDR3 is TGCGCCAGCAGCCAATCTAACGGGGCTAGCCGGGGAGATACGCAGTATTTT.

This clonotype showed up just a few times. V usage is TRBV12-2 and J usage is TRBJ1-1. TRBV12-2 is termed a pseudogene. This CDR3 is 16 amino acids long. CDR3 sequence: CASRFLGQGLNTEAFF. The DNA for the CDR3 is TGTGCAAGTCGCTTCTTGGGCCAAGGCCTTAACACTGAAGCTTTCTTT.

The chain combines TRBV7-8 with TRBJ1-5, with TRBD1 as a possible D gene (5 bases). Germline loops: CDR1 SGHVS, CDR2 FQNEAQ. Deletions cut 1 base from V and 1 base from J, with 8 bases between. The CDR3 consists of 15 residues. The DNA for the CDR3 is TGTGCCAGCAGCTTAGGCCGGGACAGCAATCAGCCCCAGCATTTT. This encodes CASSLGRDSNQPQHF.

V is TRBV21-1 and J is TRBJ2-2; the table assigns TRBD1, which was not confirmed against the DNA. TRBV21-1 is noted as a pseudogene. The CDR3 is 14 amino acids. CDR3 nucleotide sequence: TGTGCCAACAGGCCGGGGATTAAAACCGGGGAGCTGTTTTTT. It translates to CANRPGIKTGELFF.

In this sample, this clonotype turned up many times. V usage is TRBV7-6 and J usage is TRBJ2-5; 9 nucleotides align to TRBD1. CDR1 and CDR2 (germline): SGHVS, FNYEAQ. V shed 4 bases, J shed 9 bases, and the junction held 15 bases outside the gene matches. The CDR3 has 16 residues. In nucleotides, the CDR3 is TGTGCCAGCAGCTCAGACGGGACAGGGAAAGGGTTGGCCCAGTACTTC. As protein: CASSSDGTGKGLAQYF.

J is TRBJ1-2 and V is TRBV20-1, with TRBD1 as a possible D gene (5 bases). The CDR3 consists of 12 residues. V was clipped by 5 bases and J by 0 bases, with 7 bases between them. Germline values: CDR1 DFQATT, CDR2 SNEGSKA (reference sequence). CDR3 nucleotide sequence: TGCAGTGCTCCGGGACCTAACTATGGCTACACCTTC. Its translation: CSAPGPNYGYTF.

This chain links TRBV6-6 with TRBJ1-2; weak D call: TRBD1 (5 bases). This CDR3 spans 17 amino acids. Per the germline V gene, CDR1 is MNHNY and CDR2 is SVGAGI (reference sequence). The V end lost 3 bases, the J end lost 2 bases, and 19 bases lay between the germline ends. Here the CDR3 reads CASSYRGSALSNYGYTF. The CDR3 region has the DNA TGTGCCAGCAGTTATAGGGGCAGTGCTCTTTCCAACTATGGCTACACCTTC.

The V and J genes are TRBV12-3 or TRBV12-4 and TRBJ2-3; maybe TRBD1 (5 bases). V was shortened by 3 bases and J by 6 bases, with 16 bases between the two germline ends. The CDR3 runs to 15 residues. CDR3 in DNA: TGTGCCAGCAGTTTGTCGGTAGGGGTGGGCGATACGCAGTATTTT. This translates into CASSLSVGVGDTQYF.

This clonotype occurred a few times. V and J are TRBV14 and TRBJ2-3, with a tentative D call TRBD2 (7 bases). Trimming removed 0 bases at V and 2 bases at J, with 15 bases between. This CDR3 is built from 17 residues. CDR1 is SGHDN, CDR2 FVKESK, per germline. CDR3 residues: CASSQELGGATTDTQYF. For the CDR3, the DNA is TGTGCCAGCAGCCAAGAATTGGGGGGGGCCACCACAGATACGCAGTATTTT.

J is TRBJ2-1 and V is TRBV20-1; possibly TRBD2 for D (6 bases). This CDR3 has 14 amino acids. Germline V lookup: CDR1 DFQATT, CDR2 SNEGSKA (reference sequence). V lost 3 bases and J 1 base, leaving 10 bases between the germline ends. The DNA for the CDR3 is TGCAGTGCTAGTCTCGGACTATCCTACAATGAGCAGTTCTTC. This encodes CSASLGLSYNEQFF.

This clonotype was detected many times. The rearrangement joins TRBV7-9 to TRBJ2-7; D is possibly TRBD2 (6 bases). Trimming shortened V by 5 bases and J by 4 bases, and 15 bases separated the two germline ends. CDR3 length: 14 amino acids. Germline loops: CDR1 SEHNR, CDR2 FQNEAQ (reference sequence). CDR3 nucleotide sequence: TGTGCCAGCAGCCGGTCCAGCGGGCGGTACGAGCAGTACTTC. This codes for CASSRSSGRYEQYF.

The chain is built from TRBV6-5 and TRBJ2-1; 10 nucleotides align to TRBD1. The junction had 10 bases not matched to a gene; V was cut back by 5 bases and J by 6 bases. This CDR3 region has 16 residues. CDR1 is MNHEY and CDR2 is SVGAGI in the germline V gene. The CDR3 loop reads CASSAVGQGFSNEQFF. The CDR3 DNA reads as TGTGCCAGCAGTGCAGTGGGACAGGGGTTTTCCAATGAGCAGTTCTTC.

This clonotype was found a few times. The V gene is TRBV10-3, the J gene TRBJ2-7; D gene uncertain. This CDR3 contains 13 residues. Trimming shortened V by 4 bases and J by 7 bases, and 14 bases separated the two germline ends. Looked up from germline, CDR1 is ENHRY and CDR2 is SYGVKD. The CDR3 protein is CAISGSGSREQYF. The DNA for the CDR3 is TGTGCCATCAGTGGGTCGGGTAGCCGGGAGCAGTACTTC.

The CDR3 protein is CATPSRTGESPGELFF. The CDR3 DNA reads as TGTGCCACCCCGAGTCGGACAGGCGAATCGCCCGGGGAGCTGTTTTTT. The genes are TRBV24-1 and TRBJ2-2; 7 nucleotides line up with TRBD1. Germline V CDR1 and CDR2: KGHDR, SFDVKD. Losses at the gene ends were 9 bases for V and 6 bases for J; bases not matched to a gene: 15. This CDR3 is built from 16 residues.